Below, 2 T cell receptor beta chains from the same sample are listed, as sequenced in a study of cytomegalovirus exposure and HLA in healthy donors. PCR was performed using 60 Vbeta and 13 Jbeta primers. Some clones are missing from TCRdb's copy, which holds only in-frame ones; the method was immunoSEQ multiplex PCR. The table includes 150,000 or so clones, approximately 72% detected once. The sample taken for sequencing was PBMCs. The receptors come from a human donor in good health.

The CDR3 is CASSYSRTANSPLHF. CDR3 bases: TGTGCCAGCAGTTACTCTCGGACAGCTAATTCACCCCTCCACTTT. The gene calls are TRBV6-5 and TRBJ1-6; TRBD1 is a possible D gene (6 bases). The CDR3 covers 15 residues. Trimming removed 0 bases at V and 6 bases at J, with 9 bases between. Germline V gene sequence: CDR1 MNHEY, CDR2 SVGAGI.

This chain uses TRBV4-3 with TRBJ2-1, with TRBD2 matching over 11 bases. Looked up from germline, CDR1 is LGHNA and CDR2 is YSLEER. The CDR3 runs 17 residues. V trimming: 0 bases; J trimming: 7 bases; junction bases outside the gene matches: 8. The CDR3 loop is CASSQDLGLAGLNEQFF. The DNA for the CDR3 is TGCGCCAGCAGCCAAGATCTAGGACTAGCGGGTCTAAATGAGCAGTTCTTC.